The 23 T cell receptor beta chains below all came from one sample that was sequenced in a study of cytomegalovirus exposure and HLA in healthy donors. Data came from immunoSEQ multiplex PCR; TCRdb stores just in-frame clones and leaves some out. The table has some 150,000 clones, roughly 86% seen once; the top ten hold approximately 2.2%. The sample was PBMCs. These receptors were taken from a human donor in good health.

V is TRBV28 and J is TRBJ2-1; 10 bases agree with TRBD2. After removal of 2 bases from V and 6 bases from J, the junction contained 4 bases not matched to a gene. CDR3 length equals 15 residues. CDR1 is MDHEN and CDR2 is SYDVKM in the germline V gene. This CDR3 reads CASSLRTSGTNEQFF. In DNA, the CDR3 is TGTGCCAGCAGTTTAAGGACTAGCGGAACCAATGAGCAGTTCTTC.

CDR3 nucleotide sequence: TGTGCCAGCAGTTTTAGTGCAGGGGCTGAAGCTTTCTTT. Protein: CASSFSAGAEAFF. The gene calls are TRBV27 and TRBJ1-1; possible D gene TRBD1, 6 bases. Germline V gene data show CDR1 as MNHEY and CDR2 as SMNVEV (reference sequence). V lost 3 bases, J lost 6 bases, and 11 bases lay in between. The CDR3 covers 13 residues.

The chain employs TRBV6-1 and TRBJ1-5; D is possibly TRBD1 (6 bases). The CDR3 has 15 amino acids. V lost 4 bases, J lost 6 bases, and 16 bases lay in between. Germline CDR1 reads MNHNS; CDR2 reads SASEGT. CDR3 in amino acids: CASSAYRERSQPQHF. CDR3 nucleotides: TGTGCCAGCAGTGCTTACAGGGAACGATCTCAGCCCCAGCATTTT.

The rearrangement links TRBV10-1 to TRBJ2-1, with 9 bases aligning to TRBD2. The CDR3 length is 13 residues. CDR1 WNHNN and CDR2 SYGVQD come from the germline V gene (reference sequence). The V and J ends lost 4 bases and 15 bases, in that order; junction bases with no gene match: 10. The CDR3 bases are TGCGCCAGCAGTGTTGCGGGAGGGCCTCACCGGTTCTTC. Protein product: CASSVAGGPHRFF.

The chain joins TRBV5-1 to TRBJ1-4; D call uncertain. This CDR3 spans 16 amino acids. V was clipped by 4 bases and J by 6 bases, with 19 bases between them. Germline values: CDR1 SGHRS, CDR2 YFSETQ. The CDR3 DNA follows: TGCGCCAGCAGCCACAGTACCGGGAGAGAATATGAAAAACTGTTTTTT. Encoded protein: CASSHSTGREYEKLFF.

The V call is TRBV4-3, the J call TRBJ2-7; D might be TRBD1 (5 bases). There are 17 residues in the CDR3. V was cut by 0 bases and J by 4 bases, with 19 bases left in between. Germline CDR1 reads LGHNA; CDR2 reads YSLEER. The CDR3 DNA reads as TGCGCCAGCAGCCAAGAATCTGTCTCCGTTAAGGGGTACGAGCAGTACTTC. Translating it yields CASSQESVSVKGYEQYF.

The rearrangement links TRBV27 to TRBJ2-1, with 7 bases fitting TRBD2. The CDR3 has 16 residues. With 4 bases clipped from V and 6 bases from J, the junction kept 12 bases outside the gene matches. Germline V CDR1 and CDR2: MNHEY, SMNVEV (reference sequence). DNA of the CDR3: TGTGCCAGCAGTTCCCCCCGGGGGGTTCAGGTCAATGAGCAGTTCTTC. Encoded protein: CASSSPRGVQVNEQFF.

This chain joins TRBV5-1 and TRBJ1-4; 10 bases agree with TRBD1. Trimming cost V 7 bases and J 8 bases; bases outside gene matches: 5. The CDR3 has 13 amino acids. Looked up from germline, CDR1 is SGHRS and CDR2 is YFSETQ. This CDR3 reads CASRGDRGEKLFF. The CDR3 DNA follows: TGCGCCAGCCGAGGGGACAGGGGCGAAAAACTGTTTTTT. Combining the CDR3 with reference TRBV5-1 and TRBJ1-4 gives the whole variable domain KAGVTQTPRYLIKTRGQQVTLSCSPISGHRSVSWYQQTPGQGLQFLFEYFSETQRNKGNFPGRFSGRQFSNSRSEMNVSTLELGDSALYLCASRGDRGEKLFFGSGTQLSVL.

This clone was picked up one time. The rearrangement uses TRBV27 and TRBJ2-1; 12 nucleotides line up with TRBD2. Germline V gene sequence: CDR1 MNHEY, CDR2 SMNVEV (reference sequence). V shed 4 bases and J 6 bases; nucleotides not matched to a gene: 4. This CDR3 has 15 amino acids. This chain's CDR3 is CASSSLAGGRNEQFF. CDR3 nucleotide sequence: TGTGCCAGCAGTTCTCTAGCGGGAGGGCGCAATGAGCAGTTCTTC.

This rearrangement joins TRBV5-1 to TRBJ2-4; D is perhaps TRBD1 (5 bases). This CDR3 comprises 13 residues. Germline V CDR1 and CDR2: SGHRS, YFSETQ. V dropped 0 bases and J dropped 9 bases, with 10 bases sitting between them. The CDR3 protein is CASSLAGISIQYF. The CDR3 DNA follows: TGCGCCAGCAGCTTGGCAGGGATTAGCATTCAGTACTTC.

The chain has TRBV4-3 and TRBJ2-3; D is undetermined. CDR1 is LGHNA, CDR2 YSLEER, per germline. The V end was cut by 2 bases, the J end by 0 bases, with 15 bases between. The CDR3 runs 17 residues. The CDR3 nucleotides are TGCGCCAGCAGCCAATCCCCTGATACGGGTAGCACAGATACGCAGTATTTT. This sequence encodes CASSQSPDTGSTDTQYF.

CDR3: CASRGNRDHYGYTF. The CDR3 DNA reads as TGTGCCAGCAGGGGGAACAGGGATCACTATGGCTACACCTTC. The rearrangement joins TRBV2 to TRBJ1-2, with a weak D call TRBD1 (6 bases). Trimming took off 6 bases at V and 3 bases at J, with 14 bases between the two ends. CDR1 SNHLY and CDR2 FYNNEI come from the germline V gene. The CDR3 is made up of 14 amino acids.

The chain is built from TRBV7-9 and TRBJ1-1; D unclear. Between the trimmed V and J ends, which lost 3 bases and 1 base, there was a span of 9 bases. This CDR3 region has 14 residues. Germline CDR1 and CDR2: SEHNR and FQNEAQ (reference sequence). CDR3 residues: CASSFQDSNTEAFF. The CDR3, as DNA: TGTGCCAGCAGCTTCCAGGACTCGAACACTGAAGCTTTCTTT.

This sequence joins TRBV18 and TRBJ1-5; tentatively, D is TRBD1 (6 bases). Germline loops: CDR1 KGHSH, CDR2 LQKENI. Trimming removed 2 bases from V and 4 bases from J, with 9 bases in between. This CDR3 contains 14 residues. CDR3 amino acids: CASSPGQSNQPQHF. DNA of the CDR3: TGTGCCAGCTCACCAGGACAGTCAAATCAGCCCCAGCATTTT. Full variable domain (remainder filled in from reference TRBV18 and TRBJ1-5): NAGVMQNPRHLVRRRGQEARLRCSPMKGHSHVYWYRQLPEEGLKFMVYLQKENIIDESGMPKERFSAEFPKEGPSILRIQQVVRGDSAAYFCASSPGQSNQPQHFGDGTRLSIL.

J is TRBJ2-7 and V is TRBV5-1; TRBD2 matches at 7 bases. The germline CDR1 and CDR2 sequences are SGHRS and YFSETQ. CDR3 length equals 17 residues. V gave up 0 bases and J gave up 2 bases; unmatched junction bases: 11. The CDR3 protein is CASSLDVSAGDPYEQYF. CDR3 bases: TGCGCCAGCAGCTTGGACGTTTCGGCGGGGGACCCCTACGAGCAGTACTTC.

The chain uses TRBV29-1 and TRBJ2-1; the match to TRBD1 covers 7 bases. CDR3 length equals 15 residues. In germline, CDR1 is SQVTM, CDR2 ANQGSEA. V trimming: 8 bases; J trimming: 9 bases; junction bases outside the gene matches: 19. The CDR3 nucleotides are TGCAGCCTCCTCGCTGGGAAGGGGGCCCTTGGTGAGCAGTTCTTC. Its translation: CSLLAGKGALGEQFF.

This chain joins TRBV19 and TRBJ1-5, with D tentatively TRBD1 (5 bases). CDR1 is LNHDA and CDR2 is SQIVND in the germline V gene (reference sequence). V was pared by 6 bases and J by 2 bases, with 11 bases between. This CDR3 is built from 14 residues. CDR3 residues: CASSRQSRNQPQHF. The DNA for the CDR3 is TGTGCCAGTAGCCGACAGTCCCGCAATCAGCCCCAGCATTTT.

The chain has TRBV5-6 and TRBJ2-5; D remains unclear. The V gene lost 0 bases and the J gene lost 1 base, with 4 bases spanning the gap. The germline V gene has CDR1 SGHDT and CDR2 YYEEEE. This CDR3 contains 13 residues. The CDR3 loop reads CASSLDSQETQYF. In DNA form, the CDR3 reads TGTGCCAGCAGCTTGGACAGCCAAGAGACCCAGTACTTC.

The chain combines TRBV4-2 with TRBJ1-1, with D maybe TRBD1 (6 bases). CDR3 length: 14 residues. Trimming took 0 bases from V and 7 from J, leaving 12 bases between them. Germline lookup yields CDR1 LGHNA and CDR2 YNFKEQ. The CDR3 region is CASSQDHYRDEAFF. Here the CDR3 DNA reads TGTGCCAGCAGCCAAGACCACTACAGGGATGAAGCTTTCTTT.

V gene TRBV28 combines with J gene TRBJ2-1, with D perhaps matching TRBD2 (6 bases). Germline CDR1 and CDR2: MDHEN and SYDVKM. The CDR3 covers 13 residues. Trimming shortened V by 6 bases and J by 6 bases, and 12 bases separated the two germline ends. CDR3 sequence: CASSPPGSNEQFF. The CDR3 DNA follows: TGTGCCAGCAGCCCCCCCGGGAGCAATGAGCAGTTCTTC.

This clone has more than one count but fewer than ten. The chain couples TRBV5-4 to TRBJ1-5, with unresolved D. Germline values: CDR1 SGHNT, CDR2 YYREEE (reference sequence). The CDR3 contains 13 residues. The germline V and J ends were trimmed by 0 bases and 9 bases, with 10 bases remaining between them. The CDR3 reads CASSLGPEGPQHF. In nucleotides, the CDR3 is TGTGCCAGCAGCTTGGGTCCGGAGGGGCCCCAGCATTTT.

The chain uses TRBV18 and TRBJ1-2; 11 nucleotides agree with TRBD1. Germline V lookup: CDR1 KGHSH, CDR2 LQKENI. The ends lost 0 bases at V and 3 bases at J; junction bases unmatched: 3. The CDR3 is made up of 16 amino acids. The CDR3 DNA is TGTGCCAGCTCACCACCGGACAGGGGGCTTGACTATGGCTACACCTTC. It is translated as CASSPPDRGLDYGYTF.

This chain joins TRBV18 and TRBJ2-7; a weak D match, TRBD1 (6 bases). This CDR3 has 13 residues. The germline gives CDR1 KGHSH, CDR2 LQKENI. V was pared by 3 bases and J by 3 bases, with 9 bases between. The CDR3 here is CASSPRTDYEQYF. For the CDR3, the DNA is TGTGCCAGCTCACCTAGGACAGACTACGAGCAGTACTTC.